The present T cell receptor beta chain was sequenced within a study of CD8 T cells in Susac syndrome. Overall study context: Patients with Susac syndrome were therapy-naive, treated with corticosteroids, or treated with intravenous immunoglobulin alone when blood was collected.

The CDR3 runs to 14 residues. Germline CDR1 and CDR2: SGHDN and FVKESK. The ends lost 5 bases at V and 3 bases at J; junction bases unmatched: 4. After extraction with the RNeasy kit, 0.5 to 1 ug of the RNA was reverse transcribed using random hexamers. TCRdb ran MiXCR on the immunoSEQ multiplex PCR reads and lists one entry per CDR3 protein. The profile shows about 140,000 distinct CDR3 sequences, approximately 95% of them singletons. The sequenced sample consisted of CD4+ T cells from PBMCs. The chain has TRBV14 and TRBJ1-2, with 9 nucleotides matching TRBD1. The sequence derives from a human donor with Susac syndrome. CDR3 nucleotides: TGTGCCAGCAGCTCTCGGACAGGGGACTATGGCTACACCTTC. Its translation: CASSSRTGDYGYTF.